This TCR beta chain appears in the sequencing data of a study of blood T cell repertoires in COVID-19. Overall study: Spain, Italy and the United States supplied samples that represented acute and convalescent COVID-19.

In the original workflow: Nucleated cell counts were estimated from reference gene primer amplification. Here immunoSEQ multiplex PCR was the method, and the copy in TCRdb shows in-frame clones only, minus some. The DNA gave D and trimming, while V, J and clone size come from that table. The profile shows 200,000 or so clones, more than 80% of them singletons. Clinical history reported by participants formed the basis on which cohorts were assigned. With V trimmed by 5 bases and J by 1 base, 5 bases remained unmatched. Germline loops: CDR1 SGHNT, CDR2 YENEEA. The CDR3 is 14 residues long. This rearrangement joins TRBV11-3 to TRBJ2-7; TRBD2 matches at 7 bases. Sequencing input: PBMCs or T cells enriched from blood (not recorded which). The sequence derives from a woman in her late teens or twenties in a cohort exposed to, infected with or recovered from COVID-19 (not recorded which). CDR3 sequence (DNA): TGTGCCAGCAGCCTAAGCGGGGTTTCCTACGAGCAGTACTTC. Translation gives CASSLSGVSYEQYF.